This entry is about one TCR beta chain. The sample belongs to a study of identical twins. CDR1 LGHDT and CDR2 YNNKEL come from the germline V gene (reference sequence). Trimming took 0 bases from V and 7 from J, leaving 12 bases between them. The CDR3 covers 14 residues. TCRdb analysed the 5' RACE reads with MiXCR anew, one entry per CDR3 protein. The sample consists of nearly 200,000 distinct CDR3 sequences, roughly 15% of them appearing once. This sample was shared with a second study, whose subject was T cells expressing NK-cell markers.

The source of this sequence is a woman aged 18-35 years in good health. The sequencing sample was made of CD8+ T cells sorted from blood. The chain combines TRBV3-1 with TRBJ2-5; D may be TRBD1 or TRBD2 (5 bases each). In nucleotides, the CDR3 is TGTGCCAGCAGCCAAGATACGGGGCAGTGGACCCAGTACTTC. This gives the protein CASSQDTGQWTQYF.